These T cell receptor beta chains were read from a single sample in a study of cytomegalovirus exposure and HLA in healthy donors. Generated by immunoSEQ multiplex PCR, the TCRdb table keeps only in-frame clones and is missing some. The data show about 160,000 clones, with around 80% seen just once and 2.5% held by the top ten. The sequencing input was PBMCs. These receptors were obtained from a female donor in good health and CMV-seronegative. Each CDR3 is given without its conserved first and last residue. The order of the fields is D gene, J gene, V gene, CDR3 protein. A D gene is named only where the DNA matches it firmly.

>TRBD2|TRBJ2-3|TRBV2
ASSEEWSGSSPDTQY
>.|TRBJ1-1|TRBV4-3
ASSQDQGNTEAF
>.|TRBJ2-5|TRBV6-1
ASSRQTRETQY
>.|TRBJ1-3|TRBV7-2
ASSLRGPSGNTIY
>.|TRBJ2-5|TRBV29-1
SSDRQETQY
>.|TRBJ1-1|TRBV7-6
ASSFGGNTEAF
>.|TRBJ2-2|TRBV7-3
ASSLMGLLNTGELF
>TRBD1|TRBJ2-7|TRBV29-1
SVVRAGGLIGVEQY
>TRBD2|TRBJ2-1|TRBV6-5
ASSIGLAGAGEQF
>TRBD2|TRBJ2-4|TRBV19
ASSFQGAGDIQY
>TRBD1|TRBJ1-2|TRBV7-9
ASSLDFDRAGYT
>.|TRBJ1-2|TRBV19
ASSKGGIYGYT
>.|TRBJ2-1|TRBV7-9
ASSSPQGAYSYNEQF
>TRBD1|TRBJ2-7|TRBV23-1
ASSQPGQGLDYEQY
>.|TRBJ2-5|TRBV18
ASSQGTRETQY
>TRBD1|TRBJ1-2|TRBV29-1
SADRGYGYT
>TRBD1|TRBJ1-2|TRBV5-8
ASSLNRQGGIDGYT
>.|TRBJ1-2|TRBV28
ASSLSRAGRPGYT
>TRBD2|TRBJ2-7|TRBV7-2
ASSLEGGRFYEQY
>TRBD2|TRBJ2-5|TRBV15
ATSGAGGGPGETQY
>.|TRBJ2-6|TRBV7-2
ASSLAGGSGANVLT
>.|TRBJ1-4|TRBV7-2
ASSLRGGAGRYEKLF
>.|TRBJ1-3|TRBV20-1
SGGSGNTIY
>TRBD1|TRBJ2-7|TRBV4-3
ASSQHRGYEQY
>TRBD2|TRBJ2-1|TRBV30
AWSGTSGGNEQF
>TRBD1|TRBJ1-2|TRBV4-3
ASSPPGQGHGYT
>.|TRBJ2-2|TRBV5-4
ASSLGRGAGELF
>TRBD2|TRBJ2-1|TRBV9
ASSPRLAGNNEQF
>TRBD2|TRBJ2-7|TRBV5-1
ASSLLGGLGTYEQY
>.|TRBJ2-1|TRBV7-9
ASSLSRNEQF
>.|TRBJ1-1|TRBV7-9
ASSTLQGNTEAF
>TRBD1|TRBJ2-7|TRBV27
ASSLSRGQGPYEQY
>.|TRBJ1-4|TRBV5-1
ASSLASGGSNEKLF
>TRBD2|TRBJ2-3|TRBV9
ASSARAGPRDTQY
>.|TRBJ1-5|TRBV7-7
ASSLGGRRNQPQH
>.|TRBJ2-3|TRBV7-9
ASSSTSYTDPLSTDTQY
>TRBD1|TRBJ1-2|TRBV6-5
ASSYDRGNYGYT
>.|TRBJ2-7|TRBV28
ASSFQGPYEQY
>TRBD2|TRBJ2-3|TRBV7-2
ASSLVGGETDTQY
>.|TRBJ1-2|TRBV2
ASTPEGASNYGYT
>TRBD2|TRBJ2-1|TRBV29-1
SVSDPAGATSYNEQF
>TRBD1|TRBJ1-3|TRBV6-6
ASSRQGAAGNTIY
>.|TRBJ2-5|TRBV2
ASSVLRETQY
>.|TRBJ2-7|TRBV7-2
ASSLRHSGSYEQY
>TRBD2|TRBJ2-7|TRBV7-2
ASSLVAGGPYEQY
>.|TRBJ2-6|TRBV21-1
ASSKKYLARCTDSGANVLT
>.|TRBJ2-2|TRBV11-1
ASSLGASLGLAGGELF
>TRBD2|TRBJ2-7|TRBV29-1
SVASLAGYEQY
>TRBD1|TRBJ1-2|TRBV5-4
ASSGQGLYGYA
>TRBD1|TRBJ1-2|TRBV4-2
ASSQDPDRGGGYT
>TRBD2|TRBJ2-1|TRBV7-2
ASSTTSGGYEQF
>.|TRBJ1-2|TRBV7-2
ASRGRGDPGYT
>.|TRBJ1-1|TRBV4-3
ASSQGGHAAF